The clone carrying this TCR beta chain came up once. The protocol was immunoSEQ multiplex PCR, while the TCRdb copy is restricted to in-frame clones and leaves out a portion. This table holds some 260,000 clones, 65% to 90% found once. These data are taken from a study of blood T cell repertoires in COVID-19. Trimming cost V 4 bases and J 7 bases; bases outside gene matches: 10. This CDR3 region has 15 residues. Germline V gene sequence: CDR1 SGHRS, CDR2 YFSETQ. Sequencing was done on a sample of PBMCs or T cells enriched from blood (not recorded which). The chain employs TRBV5-1 and TRBJ2-1, with 8 bases identical to TRBD2. The source of this sequence is a man in his forties who had recovered from COVID-19. DNA for the CDR3: TGCGCCAGCAGCGTGGACGGACTAGCCCTTAATGAGCAGTTCTTC. It specifies CASSVDGLALNEQFF.